These 31 T cell receptor beta chains came from one sample sequenced in a study of OX40 agonist ivuxolimab in advanced cancers. The method was immunoSEQ multiplex PCR; TCRdb's version includes in-frame clones alone and lacks a portion of them. The data hold tens of thousands of clones, with approximately 85% observed a single time. Sequencing was performed on CD4+ or CD8+ T cells sorted from blood, taken in a trial of the OX40 agonist ivuxolimab. The receptors originated from an adult with an advanced solid tumor such as melanoma, head and neck, liver or kidney cancer.

The rearrangement uses TRBV7-6 and TRBJ1-1; TRBD1 might be the D (5 bases). Trimming shortened V by 1 base and J by 0 bases, and 12 bases separated the two germline ends. CDR3 length: 16 amino acids. In germline, CDR1 is SGHVS, CDR2 FNYEAQ. The CDR3 DNA follows: TGTGCCAGCAGCTTAGAATTGGGGGAAATGAACACTGAAGCTTTCTTT. Protein product: CASSLELGEMNTEAFF.

This clone was seen only a few times. The rearrangement joins TRBV5-1 to TRBJ2-3; D unclear. The ends were cut back, 0 bases at V and 0 bases at J, with 5 bases in the middle. Germline V lookup: CDR1 SGHRS, CDR2 YFSETQ. This CDR3 is 14 amino acids long. For the CDR3, the DNA is TGCGCCAGCAGCTTGGTCAAGAGCACAGATACGCAGTATTTT. Translated: CASSLVKSTDTQYF. Full variable domain (remainder filled in from reference TRBV5-1 and TRBJ2-3): KAGVTQTPRYLIKTRGQQVTLSCSPISGHRSVSWYQQTPGQGLQFLFEYFSETQRNKGNFPGRFSGRQFSNSRSEMNVSTLELGDSALYLCASSLVKSTDTQYFGPGTRLTVL.

This clone was detected a few times. The chain links TRBV10-1 to TRBJ2-4, with TRBD2 matching 9 bases. The J segment lost 0 bases and the V segment lost 3 bases, leaving 3 bases of the junction unmatched. Germline assignment: CDR1 WNHNN and CDR2 SYGVQD (reference sequence). There are 16 residues in the CDR3. CDR3 DNA sequence: TGCGCCAGCAGTGAAGGGACTAGCAGAGCCAAAAACATTCAGTACTTC. This codes for CASSEGTSRAKNIQYF.

V and J are TRBV7-4 and TRBJ1-5; 7 bases match TRBD1. Germline lookup yields CDR1 SGHVT and CDR2 SQSDAQ. The ends lost 2 bases at V and 0 bases at J; junction bases unmatched: 7. The length of the CDR3 is 17 residues. The CDR3 sequence is CASSLPDRDLSNQPQHF. DNA for the CDR3: TGTGCCAGCAGCTTACCAGACAGGGACCTTAGCAATCAGCCCCAGCATTTT.

The genes are TRBV6-5 and TRBJ1-1; weak D call: TRBD1 (6 bases). The CDR3 runs 14 residues. Trimming removed 6 bases from V and 4 bases from J, with 15 bases in between. CDR1 and CDR2 from the germline V gene are MNHEY and SVGAGI. CDR3 DNA sequence: TGTGCCAGCAGCGACGACCCGACAGGCACTGAAGCTTTCTTT. Translation gives CASSDDPTGTEAFF.

This clone appeared once. The chain couples TRBV19 to TRBJ1-2; possibly TRBD1 for D (5 bases). This CDR3 has 14 amino acids. The V end was cut by 3 bases, the J end by 4 bases, with 12 bases between. From germline, CDR1 is LNHDA and CDR2 SQIVND (reference sequence). This chain's CDR3 is CASSINRLSYGYTF. DNA of the CDR3: TGTGCCAGTAGTATTAACAGGTTGTCCTATGGCTACACCTTC.

The rearrangement links TRBV9 to TRBJ2-7, with 7 bases identical to TRBD2. This CDR3 is 15 amino acids long. Germline V lookup: CDR1 SGDLS, CDR2 YYNGEE. The V gene end was trimmed by 3 bases and the J gene end by 0 bases; junction bases not matched to a gene: 6. CDR3 nucleotide sequence: TGTGCCAGCAGCGCCGAGCGGGATCCCTCCTACGAGCAGTACTTC. Its protein is CASSAERDPSYEQYF.

The V and J genes are TRBV10-1 and TRBJ2-2; TRBD1 agrees at 8 bases. J lost 0 bases, V lost 2 bases, and 2 bases had no gene match. This CDR3 is 16 amino acids long. Germline V gives CDR1 WNHNN, CDR2 SYGVQD (reference sequence). CDR3 amino acids: CASSEATGANTGELFF. CDR3 in DNA: TGCGCCAGCAGTGAGGCGACAGGGGCGAACACCGGGGAGCTGTTTTTT.

This sequence joins TRBV7-2 and TRBJ2-5, with 7 bases lining up with TRBD1. V shed 5 bases and J 9 bases; nucleotides not matched to a gene: 15. The germline V gene encodes CDR1 SGHTA and CDR2 FQGNSA. The CDR3 is 15 amino acids. Written as DNA, the CDR3 is TGTGCCAGCAGCCCGTGGAGGCAGGGGGAAATGGCCCAGTACTTC. Translation gives CASSPWRQGEMAQYF. The full variable domain, rest sourced from reference TRBV7-2 and TRBJ2-5, is GAGVSQSPSNKVTEKGKDVELRCDPISGHTALYWYRQSLGQGLEFLIYFQGNSAPDKSGLPSDRFSAERTGGSVSTLTIQRTQQEDSAVYLCASSPWRQGEMAQYFGPGTRLLVL.

This rearrangement joins TRBV5-6 to TRBJ2-7; 7 bases map to TRBD1. CDR3 length: 14 residues. V gave up 4 bases and J gave up 4 bases; unmatched junction bases: 8. Germline CDR1 SGHDT, CDR2 YYEEEE. CDR3 bases: TGTGCCAGCAGCAGTACAGGGGAAAGGTACGAGCAGTACTTC. The encoded protein is CASSSTGERYEQYF.

This clone has just a few counts. Other DNA sequences in the sample encode the same CDR3. V is TRBV20-1 and J is TRBJ1-1; no reliable D call. Per the germline V gene, CDR1 is DFQATT and CDR2 is SNEGSKA (reference sequence). The CDR3 is made up of 11 amino acids. V lost 6 bases and J lost 1, with 6 bases in between. The CDR3 loop is CSAPRNTEAFF. CDR3 bases: TGCAGTGCGCCCAGGAACACTGAAGCTTTCTTT.

This chain connects TRBV5-4 to TRBJ1-6; D gene ambiguous. The CDR3 extends over 12 amino acids. Germline CDR1 is SGHNT and CDR2 is YYREEE (reference sequence). Between the trimmed V and J ends, which lost 4 bases and 9 bases, there was a span of 8 bases. Here the CDR3 DNA reads TGTGCCAGCAGCCCCCATAGTTCACCCCTCCACTTT. Translated: CASSPHSSPLHF.

The sample holds a few counts of this clone. This sequence joins TRBV5-1 and TRBJ1-1; no firm D call. Germline V gene data show CDR1 as SGHRS and CDR2 as YFSETQ. Between the trimmed V and J ends, which lost 6 bases and 1 base, there was a span of 16 bases. The CDR3 totals 15 residues. CDR3 DNA: TGCGCCAGCACCCTCTCCGTGACACAGAACACTGAAGCTTTCTTT. Translating it yields CASTLSVTQNTEAFF.

V usage is TRBV6-1 and J usage is TRBJ1-3; D is unclear. The CDR3 contains 14 residues. Trimming removed 1 base at V and 4 bases at J, with 8 bases between. Germline V gives CDR1 MNHNS, CDR2 SASEGT. This CDR3 reads CASSEVYRGNTIYF. The CDR3 DNA is TGTGCCAGCAGTGAAGTCTACAGAGGAAACACCATATATTTT.

This chain links TRBV7-9 with TRBJ1-5; a possible D gene is TRBD1 (6 bases). Germline CDR1 reads SEHNR; CDR2 reads FQNEAQ (reference sequence). V lost 3 bases and J 1 base, leaving 10 bases between the germline ends. CDR3 length: 15 residues. The CDR3: CASSFDDRSNQPQHF. In nucleotides, the CDR3 is TGTGCCAGCAGCTTCGACGACAGGAGCAATCAGCCCCAGCATTTT.

The V call is TRBV5-4, the J call TRBJ2-1; 8 positions agree with TRBD1. Unmatched junction bases numbered 10, after V lost 4 bases and J lost 4 bases. Germline V CDR1 and CDR2: SGHNT, YYREEE (reference sequence). This CDR3 contains 16 residues. In nucleotides, the CDR3 is TGTGCCAGCAGCATAACCGGGACAGGCTCGTACAATGAGCAGTTCTTC. Translating it yields CASSITGTGSYNEQFF.

This rearrangement joins TRBV15 to TRBJ2-5; weak D call: TRBD1 (6 bases). V shed 5 bases and J shed 0 bases, with 13 bases lying between them. Germline CDR1 and CDR2: LNHNV and YYDKDF (reference sequence). This CDR3 spans 15 amino acids. Here the CDR3 DNA reads TGTGCCACCAGCGAGGACAGCTGGTACCAAGAGACCCAGTACTTC. It translates to CATSEDSWYQETQYF. The entire variable domain, with the rest obtained from reference TRBV15 and TRBJ2-5, is as follows: DAMVIQNPRYQVTQFGKPVTLSCSQTLNHNVMYWYQQKSSQAPKLLFHYYDKDFNNEADTPDNFQSRRPNTSFCFLDIRSPGLGDTAMYLCATSEDSWYQETQYFGPGTRLLVL.

The chain couples TRBV28 to TRBJ2-1; the D is unclear. Trimming pared 5 bases from V and 7 bases from J, leaving 9 bases between. Germline V lookup: CDR1 MDHEN, CDR2 SYDVKM. This CDR3 spans 12 amino acids. CDR3 nucleotide sequence: TGTGCCAGCAGTCTGGCCCCGAATGAGCAGTTCTTC. It specifies CASSLAPNEQFF.

This sequence joins TRBV20-1 and TRBJ1-2; D is undetermined. The germline V gene has CDR1 DFQATT and CDR2 SNEGSKA (reference sequence). With 2 bases removed from V and 8 bases from J, the gap between germline ends came to 9 bases. The CDR3 extends over 11 amino acids. The CDR3, as DNA: TGCAGTGCTAGATGGGTGCGGGGCTACACCTTC. The encoded protein is CSARWVRGYTF.

In this sample, this clone turned up a few times. The chain recombines TRBV19 with TRBJ2-7, with D unclear. The V and J ends lost 3 bases and 1 base respectively, with 16 bases between them. Germline V gene lookup returns CDR1 LNHDA and CDR2 SQIVND (reference sequence). There are 16 residues in the CDR3. The CDR3 reads CASSIKASKGSYEQYF. In DNA, the CDR3 is TGTGCCAGTAGTATTAAGGCTTCCAAAGGGTCCTACGAGCAGTACTTC.

The V gene is TRBV2, the J gene TRBJ1-1; 7 bases align to TRBD1. J gave up 1 base and V 6 bases, and 8 bases lay outside the gene matches. CDR3 length equals 15 residues. Per germline, CDR1 SNHLY and CDR2 FYNNEI. The CDR3 DNA reads as TGTGCCAGCAGAGTAACAGGGGCTTCGAACACTGAAGCTTTCTTT. This codes for CASRVTGASNTEAFF.

The chain uses TRBV28 and TRBJ1-2; 7 bases agree with TRBD1. CDR1 is MDHEN and CDR2 is SYDVKM in the germline V gene. V shed 6 bases and J 4 bases; nucleotides not matched to a gene: 8. This CDR3 contains 14 residues. The chain's CDR3 is CASRKPTGVYGYTF. The CDR3 nucleotides read TGTGCCAGCAGAAAACCTACAGGGGTCTATGGCTACACCTTC.

The chain recombines TRBV28 with TRBJ1-2; D gene uncertain. Trimming removed 7 bases at V and 4 bases at J, with 16 bases between. The germline gives CDR1 MDHEN, CDR2 SYDVKM. CDR3 length: 14 residues. The CDR3 sequence: CASTKPGDPYGYTF. CDR3 DNA sequence: TGTGCCAGCACCAAACCGGGCGACCCCTATGGCTACACCTTC.

The V call is TRBV7-2, the J call TRBJ1-2; unclear D gene. This CDR3 comprises 13 residues. Trimming took off 3 bases at V and 5 bases at J, with 10 bases between the two ends. Germline lookup yields CDR1 SGHTA and CDR2 FQGNSA. In DNA, the CDR3 is TGTGCCAGCAGCTTTGGAGGGCGGTATGGCTACACCTTC. It translates to CASSFGGRYGYTF.

This rearrangement joins TRBV19 to TRBJ2-1, with 7 bases that match TRBD2. The CDR3 runs 15 residues. The V and J ends lost 5 bases and 6 bases, in that order; junction bases with no gene match: 10. From germline, CDR1 is LNHDA and CDR2 SQIVND (reference sequence). CDR3 region: CASSLGAGTPNEQFF. CDR3 coding DNA: TGTGCCAGTAGTCTTGGAGCGGGGACTCCCAATGAGCAGTTCTTC.

This clone was detected only a few times. The V and J genes are TRBV6-5 and TRBJ1-2, with D perhaps matching TRBD1 (5 bases). The CDR3 length is 12 residues. Germline CDR1 reads MNHEY; CDR2 reads SVGAGI. The V gene lost 5 bases and the J gene lost 8 bases, with 12 bases spanning the gap. The CDR3 protein is CASSQRGDGYTF. For the CDR3, the DNA is TGTGCCAGCAGTCAAAGAGGGGACGGCTACACCTTC.

The chain couples TRBV7-8 to TRBJ1-2, with 10 bases matching TRBD1. The CDR3 has 16 residues. V dropped 2 bases and J dropped 0; count of bases not matched to a gene: 3. CDR1 and CDR2 (germline): SGHVS, FQNEAQ. CDR3 in amino acids: CASSLRDRGTNYGYTF. The CDR3 region has the DNA TGTGCCAGCAGCTTAAGGGACAGGGGTACTAACTATGGCTACACCTTC.

This clone was counted once. The rearrangement links TRBV19 to TRBJ1-2; a weak D match, TRBD1 (5 bases). Germline CDR1 and CDR2: LNHDA and SQIVND (reference sequence). The V and J ends lost 7 bases and 7 bases respectively, with 13 bases between them. The CDR3 extends over 12 amino acids. The CDR3 coding sequence is TGTGCCAGTAACCCCCGGCAGGGTGGCTACACCTTC. Residues: CASNPRQGGYTF.

The V call is TRBV28, the J call TRBJ1-4; TRBD1 might be the D (5 bases). Germline assignment: CDR1 MDHEN and CDR2 SYDVKM. The V gene lost 5 bases and the J gene lost 6 bases, with 13 bases spanning the gap. This CDR3 comprises 14 residues. The CDR3: CASSGAVGDEKLFF. In nucleotides, the CDR3 is TGTGCCAGCAGTGGCGCAGTAGGGGATGAAAAACTGTTTTTT.

The chain has TRBV6-5 and TRBJ1-4; 10 nucleotides align to TRBD1. The CDR3 is 15 amino acids. Germline V gives CDR1 MNHEY, CDR2 SVGAGI. V lost 2 bases, J lost 6 bases, and 3 bases stayed unmatched. CDR3 protein: CASSYTGQGDEKLFF. CDR3 DNA: TGTGCCAGCAGTTACACAGGACAGGGGGATGAAAAACTGTTTTTT.

The CDR3 region is CASSLETSGRGEQYF. Written as DNA, the CDR3 is TGTGCCAGCAGTTTAGAGACTAGCGGGAGGGGCGAGCAGTACTTC. The chain combines TRBV28 with TRBJ2-7; 14 nucleotides match TRBD2. Germline CDR1 is MDHEN and CDR2 is SYDVKM. Germline trimming cut 2 bases from V and 6 bases from J; bases unmatched to any gene: 3. CDR3 length equals 15 residues.